This entry concerns a single T cell receptor (beta chain). The antigen is undetermined. For the second PCR, which ran for about 6 to 11 cycles, a sample-barcoded 5' primer and a J-beta primer mix were used. MiXCR, run by TCRdb on the 5' RACE reads, gives a single entry per CDR3 protein. Altogether approximately 900,000 distinct CDR3 sequences are present, about 44% being singletons, with the ten largest covering 13%. This entry comes from a study of blood T cells in healthy people across ages. CDR1 LGHNA and CDR2 YNFKEQ come from the germline V gene. The CDR3 has 17 amino acids. Trimming removed 1 base from V and 4 bases from J; junction bases left unmatched: 6. General study findings and limits: Because donor CMV status was unknown, expanded clonotype changes were possibly confounded.

The sequenced sample consisted of blood. This TCR was sampled from a young man in good health. This chain connects TRBV4-2 to TRBJ2-3; 12 bases are a match to TRBD2. The CDR3 DNA reads TGTGCCAGCAGCCAAGGGGACCTAGCGGGGGGGGCAGATACGCAGTATTTT. Translation: CASSQGDLAGGADTQYF.